Following are 2 T cell receptor beta chains from one sample sequenced in a study of T-cell reconstitution after alpha-beta-depleted transplantation in children. Construction of the TCRbeta library involved unique molecular identifiers. TCRdb re-called the PCR reads through MiXCR, storing one row per CDR3 protein. The data contain 600,000 to 700,000 distinct CDR3 sequences, roughly 17% of them singletons. Sequenced here: PBMCs from the stem cell graft donor, sampled from the stem cell graft. Receptors originate from a human donor who donated a stem cell graft to a child with acute myeloid leukemia.

Many counts were recorded for this clonotype. DNA of the CDR3: TGCAGTGCTAGGCGGGCGGGGGGGCAGGAGACCCAGTACTTC. It codes for CSARRAGGQETQYF. This rearrangement joins TRBV20-1 to TRBJ2-5, with 9 bases identical to TRBD2. Trimming cost V 3 bases and J 5 bases; bases outside gene matches: 7. The CDR3 has 14 residues. Germline V gene sequence: CDR1 DFQATT, CDR2 SNEGSKA (reference sequence).

This clonotype was observed a handful of times. This chain connects TRBV6-2 or TRBV6-3 to TRBJ2-7, with D maybe TRBD1 (6 bases). Germline assignment: CDR1 MNHEY and CDR2 SVGEGT. The CDR3 spans 15 residues. V lost 0 bases to trimming and J lost 6 bases, with 15 bases between them. In nucleotides, the CDR3 is TGTGCCAGCAGTTACTCTCCTCGGACAGCCTTCGAGCAGTACTTC. Residues: CASSYSPRTAFEQYF.